The rows below give T cell receptor beta chains drawn from one sample of a study of cytomegalovirus exposure and HLA in healthy donors. Assay: immunoSEQ multiplex PCR; the TCRdb copy retains only in-frame clones and omits some. The sample holds 85,000 to 110,000 clones, around 77% seen once. The material sequenced was PBMCs. Source of these receptors: a man aged 50 to 60 in good health and CMV-seropositive. Both conserved end residues are part of each CDR3. Each record gives: clone size, D gene, J gene, V gene, CDR3 protein, CDR3 DNA. D genes are given only for firm matches. Size is stated for part of the rows, as once, few or many counts, or as a class when the clone is expanded.

NA	NA	TRBJ2-1	TRBV11-2	CASSLATYNEQFF	TGTGCCAGCAGCTTAGCAACTTACAATGAGCAGTTCTTC
NA	NA	TRBJ2-1	TRBV27	CASVVQGKFF	TGTGCCAGCGTAGTGCAGGGAAAGTTCTTC
NA	TRBD2	TRBJ2-1	TRBV7-2	CASSIGLAGGSSYNEQFF	TGTGCCAGCAGCATAGGACTAGCGGGAGGATCATCCTACAATGAGCAGTTCTTC
NA	NA	TRBJ2-3	TRBV5-1	CASSLTSFTDTQYF	TGCGCCAGCAGCTTGACTAGCTTCACAGATACGCAGTATTTT
NA	TRBD1	TRBJ1-5	TRBV10-2	CASSTGTGAGSRGQPQHF	TGCGCCAGCAGTACAGGGACAGGGGCCGGATCCCGAGGGCAGCCCCAGCATTTT
NA	NA	TRBJ2-2	TRBV9	CASSVGGGANTGELFF	TGTGCCAGCAGCGTAGGGGGCGGGGCGAACACCGGGGAGCTGTTTTTT
NA	NA	TRBJ1-2	TRBV5-5	CASSSFPAGGQGRGYTF	TGTGCCAGCAGCTCCTTCCCGGCTGGTGGGCAGGGCAGGGGCTACACCTTC
few	TRBD2	TRBJ2-7	TRBV5-1	CASSPGASGSHEQYF	TGCGCCAGCAGCCCCGGGGCTAGCGGGAGTCACGAGCAGTACTTC
NA	TRBD1	TRBJ2-5	TRBV10-2	CASSGFETGHKTQYF	TGCGCCAGCAGTGGCTTTGAGACAGGGCATAAGACCCAGTACTTC
NA	TRBD1	TRBJ1-5	TRBV7-2	CASQTGNSNQPQHF	TGTGCCAGCCAGACAGGGAATAGCAATCAGCCCCAGCATTTT
once	TRBD2	TRBJ2-4	TRBV6-1	CASSERGGENIQYF	TGTGCCAGCAGTGAACGGGGGGGGGAAAACATTCAGTACTTC
NA	NA	TRBJ2-1	TRBV2	CASPVENEQFF	TGTGCCAGCCCTGTGGAGAATGAGCAGTTCTTC
NA	TRBD1	TRBJ2-2	TRBV5-4	CASSIRDRGLAGELFF	TGTGCCAGCAGCATCCGGGACAGGGGGCTAGCCGGGGAGCTGTTTTTT
NA	NA	TRBJ2-2	TRBV11-2	CASSLIGGNTGELFF	TGTGCCAGCAGCTTAATCGGGGGGAACACCGGGGAGCTGTTTTTT
few	TRBD1	TRBJ1-4	TRBV18	CASSPDRGAWEKLFF	TGTGCCAGCTCACCGGACAGGGGCGCTTGGGAAAAACTGTTTTTT
NA	TRBD1	TRBJ2-2	TRBV6-5	CASRSGTGDTGELFF	TGTGCCAGCAGGTCCGGGACAGGGGACACCGGGGAGCTGTTTTTT
NA	TRBD2	TRBJ2-7	TRBV5-4	CASSLAGGSNEQYF	TGTGCCAGCAGCTTGGCGGGAGGGAGCAACGAGCAGTACTTC
NA	TRBD1	TRBJ2-3	TRBV29-1	CSVERGLNTDTQYF	TGCAGCGTTGAAAGGGGGCTAAACACAGATACGCAGTATTTT
NA	TRBD2	TRBJ2-7	TRBV10-1	CASTPNLVGGEQYF	TGCGCCAGCACTCCGAACCTTGTGGGGGGGGAGCAGTACTTC
NA	TRBD2	TRBJ2-5	TRBV29-1	CSITLAGEGTETQYF	TGCAGCATAACCCTAGCGGGAGAAGGCACAGAGACCCAGTACTTC
NA	TRBD2	TRBJ2-5	TRBV9	CASQTGLADQETQYF	TGTGCCAGCCAGACCGGACTAGCAGATCAAGAGACCCAGTACTTC
NA	TRBD1	TRBJ2-1	TRBV6-5	CASSYRGQGAGNEQFF	TGTGCCAGCAGTTACCGGGGACAGGGGGCCGGAAATGAGCAGTTCTTC